These 8 T cell receptor beta chains were all obtained from the same sample, sequenced in a study of blood T cell repertoires in COVID-19. Measured with immunoSEQ multiplex PCR; TCRdb has only the in-frame clones, and not every one. Here the sample spans about 100,000 clones, under 90% being singletons. The specimen was peripheral blood. The receptors were gathered from a human donor in a cohort sampled during active COVID-19.

The rearrangement joins TRBV7-2 to TRBJ2-4, with 8 bases aligning to TRBD2. This CDR3 is built from 17 residues. CDR1 and CDR2 (germline): SGHTA, FQGNSA. The ends lost 5 bases at V and 0 bases at J; junction bases unmatched: 9. Here the CDR3 DNA reads TGTGCCAGCAGCCCCCGCCTAGCGGGTTTAGCCAAAAACATTCAGTACTTC. Translating gives CASSPRLAGLAKNIQYF. Looking up the rest from reference TRBV7-2 and TRBJ2-4 gives the full variable domain: GAGVSQSPSNKVTEKGKDVELRCDPISGHTALYWYRQSLGQGLEFLIYFQGNSAPDKSGLPSDRFSAERTGGSVSTLTIQRTQQEDSAVYLCASSPRLAGLAKNIQYFGAGTRLSVL.

This chain links TRBV28 with TRBJ2-7; TRBD2 aligns across 14 bases. CDR3 length equals 16 residues. Trimming at V came to 6 bases and at J to 7 bases, leaving 11 bases not matched to a gene. Per germline, CDR1 MDHEN and CDR2 SYDVKM. The DNA for the CDR3 is TGTGCCAGCAGCCACCAGACTAGCGGGAGGGCCAAAGAGCAGTACTTC. Translating it yields CASSHQTSGRAKEQYF.

J is TRBJ1-2 and V is TRBV19; 7 nucleotides agree with TRBD1. Germline V gene lookup returns CDR1 LNHDA and CDR2 SQIVND (reference sequence). The CDR3 has 13 amino acids. V was pared by 6 bases and J by 3 bases, with 4 bases of the junction left unmatched. The DNA for the CDR3 is TGTGCCAGTAGCCGGGACAGCTACTATGGCTACACCTTC. Translation: CASSRDSYYGYTF.

The chain has TRBV25-1 and TRBJ1-1, with TRBD1 identical over 7 bases. Germline CDR1 MGHDK, CDR2 SYGVNS. V lost 5 bases, J lost 3 bases, and 3 bases stayed unmatched. This CDR3 region has 13 residues. The CDR3 sequence is CASSQTGYTEAFF. The DNA of the CDR3 is TGTGCCAGCAGTCAGACAGGGTACACTGAAGCTTTCTTT.

The chain employs TRBV30 and TRBJ1-4, with 7 bases aligning to TRBD1. Unmatched junction bases numbered 13, after V lost 5 bases and J lost 7 bases. This CDR3 is built from 15 residues. Germline loops: CDR1 GTSNPN, CDR2 SVGIG (reference sequence). The CDR3, as DNA: TGTGCCTGGGGAATTCGGGACAGAACACCTGAAAAACTGTTTTTT. Residues: CAWGIRDRTPEKLFF.

The V gene is TRBV18, the J gene TRBJ2-1; 9 nucleotides match TRBD2. Germline V CDR1 and CDR2: KGHSH, LQKENI. The CDR3 is 18 residues long. The trim removed 2 bases at V and 10 bases at J, leaving 18 bases unmatched. CDR3: CASSPTAKLTSGVWEQFF. CDR3 DNA: TGTGCCAGCTCACCAACGGCCAAATTGACTAGCGGTGTTTGGGAGCAGTTCTTC.

The chain is built from TRBV4-3 and TRBJ2-1, with TRBD2 as a possible D gene (6 bases). The V end lost 0 bases, the J end lost 3 bases, and 9 bases lay between the germline ends. Germline CDR1 reads LGHNA; CDR2 reads YSLEER. The CDR3 extends over 15 amino acids. CDR3 nucleotides: TGCGCCAGCAGCCAAGATTTCGGGAGCTACAATGAGCAGTTCTTC. Translating gives CASSQDFGSYNEQFF.

The chain couples TRBV14 to TRBJ1-6; 7 nucleotides line up with TRBD1. This CDR3 region has 14 residues. J lost 7 bases, V lost 3 bases, and 3 bases had no gene match. Germline V CDR1 and CDR2: SGHDN, FVKESK. CDR3 loop: CASSQTGTNSPLHF. CDR3 sequence (DNA): TGTGCCAGCAGCCAGACAGGGACGAATTCACCCCTCCACTTT.